This entry lists 2 T cell receptor beta chains sequenced from one sample in a study of blood T cell repertoires in COVID-19. TCRdb keeps only in-frame clones here, not all; method: immunoSEQ multiplex PCR. Among tens of thousands of clones listed, approximately 78% were seen once. The sequenced sample consisted of peripheral blood. All receptors derive from a human donor in a cohort sampled during active COVID-19.

This chain joins TRBV3-1 (or the pseudogene TRBV3-2) and TRBJ2-1; perhaps TRBD2 as D (5 bases). The CDR3 loop spans 15 amino acids. The ends were cut back, 4 bases at V and 4 bases at J, with 14 bases in the middle. Germline V gene lookup returns CDR1 LGHDT and CDR2 YNNKEL (reference sequence). The CDR3 protein is CASSPMASRYNEQFF. CDR3 DNA: TGTGCCAGCAGCCCCATGGCTAGCAGATACAATGAGCAGTTCTTC.

This clone has just a few counts. The rearrangement links TRBV7-9 to TRBJ2-7, with D tentatively TRBD1 (5 bases). Germline CDR1 SEHNR, CDR2 FQNEAQ (reference sequence). Trimming cost V 5 bases and J 3 bases, with 14 bases left between them. CDR3 length equals 14 residues. In nucleotides, the CDR3 is TGTGCCAGCAGCCGATCAGGGTTGTACTACGAGCAGTACTTC. It yields the protein CASSRSGLYYEQYF.